The 6 T cell receptor beta chains below all came from one sample that was sequenced in a study of a mutant IDH1 vaccine in newly diagnosed glioma. The assay was immunoSEQ multiplex PCR, and TCRdb's table has in-frame clones only and misses some. This table has tens of thousands of clones, around 78% appearing once. No antigen has been assigned to these receptors. As to time point: week 35, safety follow-up. Vaccinated patients received 300 ug of mutant IDH1 20-mer peptide per dose, with topical imiquimod. This material consisted of PBMCs, taken from a glioma patient whose treatment included an IDH1 peptide vaccine. The receptors originated from a man aged 40-49 years with glioma.

This clone appeared a few times. The chain uses TRBV29-1 and TRBJ2-2; no firm D call. CDR3 length equals 12 residues. In germline, CDR1 is SQVTM, CDR2 ANQGSEA. Trimming shortened V by 7 bases and J by 7 bases, and 13 bases separated the two germline ends. The CDR3 sequence: CSATRYSGELFF. DNA of the CDR3: TGCAGCGCCACAAGATATAGCGGGGAGCTGTTTTTT.

This chain links TRBV19 with TRBJ1-1; D call uncertain. This CDR3 has 16 amino acids. The V and J ends lost 3 bases and 1 base respectively, with 15 bases between them. Germline V CDR1 and CDR2: LNHDA, SQIVND (reference sequence). The CDR3 DNA sequence: TGTGCCAGTAGTATCCCCCCGCACTTGGGGAACACTGAAGCTTTCTTT. The encoded protein is CASSIPPHLGNTEAFF. Filled out from reference TRBV19 and TRBJ1-1, the complete variable domain reads DGGITQSPKYLFRKEGQNVTLSCEQNLNHDAMYWYRQDPGQGLRLIYYSQIVNDFQKGDIAEGYSVSREKKESFPLTVTSAQKNPTAFYLCASSIPPHLGNTEAFFGQGTRLTVV.

This chain connects TRBV18 to TRBJ1-4; TRBD1 might be the D (5 bases). The CDR3 extends over 14 amino acids. V was clipped by 5 bases and J by 4 bases, with 11 bases between them. The germline CDR1 and CDR2 sequences are KGHSH and LQKENI. The CDR3 coding sequence is TGTGCCAGCTCAGCCCAGGGAAATAATGAAAAACTGTTTTTT. This codes for CASSAQGNNEKLFF.

This sequence joins TRBV5-6 and TRBJ2-7; D might be TRBD2 (6 bases). This CDR3 has 17 amino acids. Germline-derived CDR1 and CDR2 are SGHDT and YYEEEE. V was clipped by 2 bases and J by 0 bases, with 18 bases between them. DNA for the CDR3: TGTGCCAGCAGCTTCAAACGGTCGGCGGGGAGCTCCTACGAGCAGTACTTC. Protein product: CASSFKRSAGSSYEQYF.

J is TRBJ1-2 and V is TRBV5-4, with a possible D match to TRBD1 (6 bases). Germline V lookup: CDR1 SGHNT, CDR2 YYREEE (reference sequence). V gave up 2 bases and J gave up 0 bases, with 8 bases separating them. This CDR3 spans 14 amino acids. The CDR3 sequence is CASSLQGANYGYTF. CDR3 nucleotides: TGTGCCAGCAGCTTACAGGGAGCTAACTATGGCTACACCTTC.

This clone was observed once. This rearrangement joins TRBV30 to TRBJ1-4; 7 bases are shared with TRBD1. CDR3 length: 13 residues. Trimming cost V 1 base and J 7 bases; bases outside gene matches: 3. The germline CDR1 and CDR2 sequences are GTSNPN and SVGIG (reference sequence). The CDR3 DNA reads as TGTGCCTGGAGTGGACAGGGTGGTGAAAAACTGTTTTTT. Its protein product is CAWSGQGGEKLFF.